The 22 T cell receptor beta chains presented below share a single source sample, sequenced in a study of blood T cell repertoires in COVID-19. Produced via immunoSEQ multiplex PCR; TCRdb's table is partial and in-frame only. Of 120,000 or so clones detected, around 85% appear once; the ten largest clones hold roughly 17%. What was sequenced was peripheral blood. The source is a woman aged 50 to 60 with acute or convalescent COVID-19.

The V call is TRBV6-1, the J call TRBJ2-3; D is undetermined. Trimming left V 1 base short and J 4 bases short, with 6 bases between. Per the germline V gene, CDR1 is MNHNS and CDR2 is SASEGT. This CDR3 has 13 amino acids. CDR3 region: CASSEVGPDTQYF. The CDR3 DNA reads TGTGCCAGCAGTGAAGTTGGGCCAGATACGCAGTATTTT.

V is TRBV30 and J is TRBJ2-1; 13 nucleotides match TRBD2. Germline CDR1 GTSNPN, CDR2 SVGIG (reference sequence). This CDR3 is built from 18 residues. With V trimmed by 0 bases and J by 6 bases, 11 bases remained unmatched. The chain's CDR3 is CAWSVWTSGGPRGNEQFF. CDR3 nucleotide sequence: TGTGCCTGGAGTGTATGGACTAGCGGGGGACCCCGGGGCAATGAGCAGTTCTTC.

This chain uses TRBV2 with TRBJ1-2; 7 bases match TRBD1. Trimming removed 5 bases from V and 4 bases from J; junction bases left unmatched: 7. Germline CDR1 reads SNHLY; CDR2 reads FYNNEI. This CDR3 contains 14 residues. The CDR3 loop is CASSRDSQAYGYTF. The CDR3 region has the DNA TGTGCCAGCAGTAGGGACAGCCAAGCCTATGGCTACACCTTC.

The genes are TRBV30 and TRBJ2-7; tentative D call: TRBD1 (6 bases). The CDR3 is 18 amino acids. With 3 bases removed from V and 4 bases from J, the gap between germline ends came to 28 bases. The V gene's germline CDR1 is GTSNPN and CDR2 SVGIG (reference sequence). The CDR3 protein is CAWSPRSNRASSKYEQYF. CDR3 in DNA: TGTGCCTGGAGCCCGAGATCTAACAGGGCATCATCCAAATACGAGCAGTACTTC.

This sequence joins TRBV19 and TRBJ2-2; 8 nucleotides align to TRBD2. The CDR3 sequence is 17 residues long. Germline CDR1 LNHDA, CDR2 SQIVND (reference sequence). Trimming at V came to 4 bases and at J to 0 bases, leaving 7 bases not matched to a gene. Written as DNA, the CDR3 is TGTGCCAGTAGTAGAATTAGCGGGGACGCGAACACCGGGGAGCTGTTTTTT. Protein sequence: CASSRISGDANTGELFF.

This clone occurred many times. This chain joins TRBV28 and TRBJ2-7; 8 bases line up with TRBD1. The length of the CDR3 is 13 residues. With V trimmed by 7 bases and J by 4 bases, 6 bases remained unmatched. Looked up from germline, CDR1 is MDHEN and CDR2 is SYDVKM. This chain's CDR3 is CASKRTGTYEQYF. The CDR3 DNA is TGTGCCAGCAAGCGGACAGGGACTTACGAGCAGTACTTC.

The sample holds one count of this clone. The chain has TRBV19 and TRBJ1-4; 7 bases are a match to TRBD1. From germline, CDR1 is LNHDA and CDR2 SQIVND (reference sequence). The CDR3 contains 13 residues. Trimming cost V 8 bases and J 8 bases; bases outside gene matches: 8. The CDR3 sequence is CASVDRMGEKLFF. The CDR3, as DNA: TGTGCCAGTGTGGACAGGATGGGGGAAAAACTGTTTTTT.

V gene TRBV15 combines with J gene TRBJ2-3, with TRBD2 as a possible D gene (6 bases). Trimming left V 1 base short and J 4 bases short, with 9 bases between. The V gene's germline CDR1 is LNHNV and CDR2 YYDKDF (reference sequence). The CDR3 extends over 14 amino acids. The CDR3 nucleotides are TGTGCCACCAGCAGAGGGGACTTATCAGATACGCAGTATTTT. Protein: CATSRGDLSDTQYF.

This clone was seen a single time. V is TRBV30 and J is TRBJ1-1; the match to TRBD1 covers 12 bases. CDR3 length: 14 amino acids. From germline, CDR1 is GTSNPN and CDR2 SVGIG (reference sequence). Trimming removed 0 bases from V and 11 bases from J; junction bases left unmatched: 7. The CDR3 region is CAWSVGGTGGLAFF. In DNA, the CDR3 is TGTGCCTGGAGTGTAGGGGGGACAGGGGGCTTGGCTTTCTTT. Drawing the rest from reference TRBV30 and TRBJ1-1, the complete variable domain is SQTIHQWPATLVQPVGSPLSLECTVEGTSNPNLYWYRQAAGRGLQLLFYSVGIGQISSEVPQNLSASRPQDRQFILSSKKLLLSDSGFYLCAWSVGGTGGLAFFGQGTRLTVV.

The genes are TRBV6-1 and TRBJ1-4; perhaps TRBD1 as D (5 bases). V gave up 1 base and J gave up 6 bases, with 9 bases separating them. CDR3 size: 14 residues. CDR1 is MNHNS and CDR2 is SASEGT in the germline V gene. The CDR3 is CASSEGGTHEKLFF. As DNA, the CDR3 is TGTGCCAGCAGTGAAGGGGGGACTCATGAAAAACTGTTTTTT.

By share, this clone ranks as medium-sized. The CDR3 loop reads CAIFNPGQPYGYTF. The CDR3 nucleotides read TGTGCTATTTTCAACCCGGGACAACCATATGGCTACACCTTC. The chain combines TRBV19 with TRBJ1-2; D possibly corresponds to TRBD1 (6 bases). The CDR3 runs to 14 residues. Germline values: CDR1 LNHDA, CDR2 SQIVND (reference sequence).

The rearrangement links TRBV28 to TRBJ1-5; D gene unclear. V lost 3 bases, J lost 2 bases, and 14 bases lay in between. CDR1 is MDHEN, CDR2 SYDVKM, per germline. The CDR3 covers 16 residues. The CDR3 here is CASSFLGSRGNQPQHF. CDR3 DNA: TGTGCCAGCAGTTTCTTAGGGTCGAGGGGCAATCAGCCCCAGCATTTT.

In this sample, this clone turned up a few times. The chain has TRBV18 and TRBJ2-7; 10 nucleotides line up with TRBD1. Germline V gives CDR1 KGHSH, CDR2 LQKENI. The CDR3 runs 15 residues. The V gene end was trimmed by 0 bases and the J gene end by 3 bases; junction bases not matched to a gene: 2. DNA of the CDR3: TGTGCCAGCTCACCACCCGGGACAGGGGTCTACGAGCAGTACTTC. Translating gives CASSPPGTGVYEQYF.

This chain uses TRBV4-1 with TRBJ1-2; unclear D gene. This CDR3 has 13 amino acids. Germline loops: CDR1 MGHRA, CDR2 YSYEKL. Between the trimmed V and J ends, which lost 1 base and 8 bases, there was a span of 11 bases. CDR3 sequence (DNA): TGCGCCAGCAGCCAAGTCCCGGTTATGGGCTACACCTTC. This translates into CASSQVPVMGYTF.

The V call is TRBV3-1 (or the pseudogene TRBV3-2), the J call TRBJ1-1, with no clear D. Trimming cost V 5 bases and J 1 base, with 14 bases left between them. CDR3 length: 15 residues. Germline V lookup: CDR1 LGHDT, CDR2 YNNKEL (reference sequence). This CDR3 is CASSDAGLRNTEAFF. DNA of the CDR3: TGTGCCAGCAGCGACGCCGGGTTAAGGAACACTGAAGCTTTCTTT.

The chain combines TRBV11-2 with TRBJ1-6; TRBD1 matches at 7 bases. Per germline, CDR1 SGHAT and CDR2 FQNNGV. The length of the CDR3 is 15 residues. The junction had 6 bases not matched to a gene; V was cut back by 5 bases and J by 5 bases. CDR3 in DNA: TGTGCCAGCAGCCGGGGACAGATAGATAATTCACCCCTCCACTTT. It codes for CASSRGQIDNSPLHF.

This clone occurred a few times. The chain employs TRBV6-2 or TRBV6-3 and TRBJ1-2; maybe TRBD1 (6 bases). The CDR3 runs 15 residues. Germline assignment: CDR1 MNHEY and CDR2 SVGEGT. V was clipped by 4 bases and J by 4 bases, with 16 bases between them. CDR3 loop: CASSSRGHDFYGYTF. The CDR3 DNA is TGTGCCAGCAGTTCAAGGGGACACGACTTCTATGGCTACACCTTC.

The chain joins TRBV5-8 to TRBJ1-5; D gene unclear. Germline V gene data show CDR1 as SGHTS and CDR2 as YDEGEE. CDR3 length equals 16 residues. Trimming stripped 1 base from V and 0 bases from J, with 11 bases between. Here the CDR3 DNA reads TGTGCCAGCAGCTTGAGTGGAGAATATAGCAATCAGCCCCAGCATTTT. Amino acid sequence: CASSLSGEYSNQPQHF.

This clone was observed a few times. This chain links TRBV6-6 with TRBJ1-6; D uncertain. This CDR3 has 13 residues. The ends were cut back, 2 bases at V and 8 bases at J, with 7 bases in the middle. Germline-derived CDR1 and CDR2 are MNHNY and SVGAGI (reference sequence). CDR3 nucleotide sequence: TGTGCCAGCAGTTACAAGTCGGATTCACCCCTCCACTTT. This translates into CASSYKSDSPLHF.

The J gene is TRBJ1-2, the V gene TRBV10-3, with TRBD1 as a possible D gene (6 bases). The CDR3 has 15 amino acids. V was clipped by 4 bases and J by 7 bases, with 19 bases between them. Germline V gene sequence: CDR1 ENHRY, CDR2 SYGVKD. CDR3 DNA sequence: TGTGCCATCAGTGGATTGGACAGCCCGGGGAGTGGCTACACCTTC. The encoded protein is CAISGLDSPGSGYTF.

The chain couples TRBV5-1 to TRBJ2-1; D might be TRBD2 (6 bases). V lost 3 bases to trimming and J lost 7 bases, with 17 bases between them. Germline V gene lookup returns CDR1 SGHRS and CDR2 YFSETQ. This CDR3 is built from 15 residues. As DNA, the CDR3 is TGCGCCAGCAGCTCCGACGGGGGTCCAGGGAATGAGCAGTTCTTC. This codes for CASSSDGGPGNEQFF.

The chain uses TRBV12-3 or TRBV12-4 and TRBJ1-1; D is ambiguous. Trimming shortened V by 3 bases and J by 2 bases, and 7 bases separated the two germline ends. The CDR3 runs to 13 residues. CDR3 nucleotide sequence: TGTGCCAGCAGTTTGGAGCAAAACACTGAAGCTTTCTTT. Protein product: CASSLEQNTEAFF.